This T cell receptor beta chain was profiled in a study of blood T cell repertoires in COVID-19. For the study at large: In each case, the material was cDNA or gDNA derived from T cells, B-cell-depleted T cells, or PBMCs.

With 6 bases clipped from V and 0 bases from J, the junction kept 6 bases outside the gene matches. Germline V gene data show CDR1 as SGHRS and CDR2 as YFSETQ. This CDR3 contains 15 residues. This clone has more than one count but fewer than ten. Authors' methods: Cell counts per sample came from amplifying reference gene primers. Here immunoSEQ multiplex PCR was the method, and the copy in TCRdb shows in-frame clones only, minus some. V, J and clone size were drawn from that table, and D and trimming were deduced from the DNA. The table has around 100,000 clones, 88% seen once. The chain recombines TRBV5-1 with TRBJ1-3; 7 bases map to TRBD1. This receptor was identified in a woman between 55 and 75 years old with acute or convalescent COVID-19. The sample consisted of peripheral blood. The DNA of the CDR3 is TGCGCCAGCACTCAACAGGGGAGCTCTGGAAACACCATATATTTT. Translation: CASTQQGSSGNTIYF.